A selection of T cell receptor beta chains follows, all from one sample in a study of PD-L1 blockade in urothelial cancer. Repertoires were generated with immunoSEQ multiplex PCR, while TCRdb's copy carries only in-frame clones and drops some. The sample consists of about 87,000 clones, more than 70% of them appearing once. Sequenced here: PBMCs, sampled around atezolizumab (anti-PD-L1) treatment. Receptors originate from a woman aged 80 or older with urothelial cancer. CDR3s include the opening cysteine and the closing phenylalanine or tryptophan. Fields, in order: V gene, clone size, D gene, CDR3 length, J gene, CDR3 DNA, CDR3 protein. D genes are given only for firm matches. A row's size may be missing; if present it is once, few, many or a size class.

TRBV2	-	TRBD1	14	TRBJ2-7	TGTGCCAGCAGTACCGGCGGGACAGGAAACGAGCAGTACTTC	CASSTGGTGNEQYF
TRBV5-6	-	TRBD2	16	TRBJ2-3	TGTGCCAGCAGATCCAAGACTAGCGGGCGCACAGATACGCAGTATTTT	CASRSKTSGRTDTQYF
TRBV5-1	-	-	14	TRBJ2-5	TGCGCCAGCAGCTGGGGGCGGGGGCAAGAGACCCAGTACTTC	CASSWGRGQETQYF
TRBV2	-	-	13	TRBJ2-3	TGTGCCAGCACTAGCGAGAACACAGATACGCAGTATTTT	CASTSENTDTQYF
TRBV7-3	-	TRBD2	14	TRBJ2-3	TGTGCCAGCAGCTCGGGACTAGCGACAGATACGCAGTATTTT	CASSSGLATDTQYF
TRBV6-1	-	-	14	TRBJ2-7	TGTGCCAGCAGTGAAATACAGGGAGTCTACGAGCAGTACTTC	CASSEIQGVYEQYF
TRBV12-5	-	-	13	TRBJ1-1	TGTGCTAGTGGTTTGGACCTGGACAGAGAAGCTTTCTTT	CASGLDLDREAFF
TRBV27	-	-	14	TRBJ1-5	TGTGCCAGCAGTTTAAGGAGTTACAATCAGCCCCAGCATTTT	CASSLRSYNQPQHF
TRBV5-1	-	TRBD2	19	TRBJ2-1	TGCGCCAGCAGCTTGGTAGCTAGCGGGAGGCTCAAAGTCTACAATGAGCAGTTCTTC	CASSLVASGRLKVYNEQFF
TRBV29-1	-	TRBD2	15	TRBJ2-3	TGCAGCGTTCAATCCGGGAGGGCTAGCGCAGATACGCAGTATTTT	CSVQSGRASADTQYF
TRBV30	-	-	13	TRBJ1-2	TGTGCCTGGAGCAGGGATGAGAACTATGGCTACACCTTC	CAWSRDENYGYTF
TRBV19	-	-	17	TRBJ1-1	TGTGCCAGTAGTGCCCGGAATGCGGGGAAAGGTGGCACTGAAGCTTTCTTT	CASSARNAGKGGTEAFF
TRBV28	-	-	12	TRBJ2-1	TGTGCCAGCAGTCTCCTCCCCAGAGAGCAGTTCTTC	CASSLLPREQFF
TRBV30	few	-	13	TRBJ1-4	TGTGCCTGGAGCTGGGGGCGCGATGAAAAACTGTTTTTT	CAWSWGRDEKLFF
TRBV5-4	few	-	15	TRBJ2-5	TGTGCCAGCAGCCTCCTAGACCCCGAGGAAGAGACCCAGTACTTC	CASSLLDPEEETQYF
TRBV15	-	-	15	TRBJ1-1	TGTGCCACCAGCTCCGAACAAGGGGTAGGGACTGAAGCTTTCTTT	CATSSEQGVGTEAFF
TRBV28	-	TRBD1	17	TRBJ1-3	TGTGCCAGCAGTTTTGGCTTAACTGGGACAGGGGGAAACACCATATATTTT	CASSFGLTGTGGNTIYF
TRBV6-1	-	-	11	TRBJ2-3	TGTGCCAGCAGCGTCACAGATACGCAGTATTTT	CASSVTDTQYF
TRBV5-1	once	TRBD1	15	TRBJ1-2	TGCGCCAGCAGCCATCAACAGGGGCTGGGGTATGGCTACACCTTC	CASSHQQGLGYGYTF
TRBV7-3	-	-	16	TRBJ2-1	TGTGCCAGCAGCCCAATCCCGCGGAGCTCCTACAATGAGCAGTTCTTC	CASSPIPRSSYNEQFF
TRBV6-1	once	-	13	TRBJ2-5	TGTGCCAGCAGTGAAAACTGGGGCGAGACCCAGTACTTC	CASSENWGETQYF
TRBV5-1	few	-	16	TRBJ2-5	TGCGCCAGCAGCTTCCAAGGACTAGGTCAGGGGGAGACCCAGTACTTC	CASSFQGLGQGETQYF
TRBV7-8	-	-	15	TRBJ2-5	TGTGCCAGCAGCTTAGGCGGGGGAAGGGGGGAGACCCAGTACTTC	CASSLGGGRGETQYF
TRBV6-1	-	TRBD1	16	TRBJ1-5	TGTGCCAGCAGTGGCGTACGGACAGGGAGAAATCAGCCCCAGCATTTT	CASSGVRTGRNQPQHF
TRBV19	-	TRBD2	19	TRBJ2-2	TGTGCCAGTAGTATCAGGGGACTAGCGGGCGAGAAGAACACCGGGGAGCTGTTTTTT	CASSIRGLAGEKNTGELFF
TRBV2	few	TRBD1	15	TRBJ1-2	TGTGCCAGCAGTCCTCAAACAGGGGGCGCGGTAGGCTACACCTTC	CASSPQTGGAVGYTF
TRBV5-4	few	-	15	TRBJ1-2	TGTGCCAGCAGCTTGCCGCAGTTGAGGGACTATGGCTACACCTTC	CASSLPQLRDYGYTF
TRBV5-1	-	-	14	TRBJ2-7	TGCGTCAGCAGCTTGGTAGCGGTCTCCTACGAGCAGTACTTC	CVSSLVAVSYEQYF
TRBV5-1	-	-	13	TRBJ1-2	TGCGCCAGCAGCTCCGGGACTCACTATGGCTACACCTTC	CASSSGTHYGYTF
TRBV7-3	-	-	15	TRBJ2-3	TGTGCCAGCAGCGCCTCAGGGGGGAGGACAGATACGCAGTATTTT	CASSASGGRTDTQYF
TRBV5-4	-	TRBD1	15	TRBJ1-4	TGTGCCAGCAGCTTGGGGGACAGGGGTAATGAAAAACTGTTTTTT	CASSLGDRGNEKLFF
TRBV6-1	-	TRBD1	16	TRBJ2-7	TGTGCCAGCAGTGTCAGGACAGGGGTAGGTGTATACGAGCAGTACTTC	CASSVRTGVGVYEQYF
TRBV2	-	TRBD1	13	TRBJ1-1	TGTGCCAGCAGTAGTGACAGGGCTTCTGAAGCTTTCTTT	CASSSDRASEAFF
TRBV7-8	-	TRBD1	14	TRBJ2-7	TGTGCCAGCAGCCTTGACAGGGTTTCCTTTAGGCAGTACTTC	CASSLDRVSFRQYF
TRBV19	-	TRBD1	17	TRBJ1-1	TGTGCCAGTAGTCGCAGGGGGAATTTGATCAAGAACACTGAAGCTTTCTTT	CASSRRGNLIKNTEAFF
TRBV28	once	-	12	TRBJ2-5	TGTGCCAGCAACGGGGAGGTAAAGACCCAGTACTTC	CASNGEVKTQYF
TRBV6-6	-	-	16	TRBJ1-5	TGTGCCAGCAGCTGGCGGGTTGGAGAGGGAGGCCAGCCCCAGCATTTT	CASSWRVGEGGQPQHF
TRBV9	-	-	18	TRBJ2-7	TGTGCCAGCAGCCCCCAGATCGGGGGGCGAGGGGCGTCCTACGAGCAGTACTTC	CASSPQIGGRGASYEQYF
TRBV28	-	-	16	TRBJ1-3	TGTGCCAGCAGTCCGCACAGGGAACATTGGGGAAACACCATATATTTT	CASSPHREHWGNTIYF
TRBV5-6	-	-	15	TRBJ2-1	TGTGCCAGCATCCGCGGACTACCTTCTTACAATGAGCAGTTCTTC	CASIRGLPSYNEQFF
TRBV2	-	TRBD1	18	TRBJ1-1	TGTGCCAGCAGTGAGGATGCCGGGACAGTGGGTCGTCGCACTGAAGCTTTCTTT	CASSEDAGTVGRRTEAFF
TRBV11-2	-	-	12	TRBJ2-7	TGTGCCAGCAGACCCGACAGCTACGAGCAGTACTTC	CASRPDSYEQYF
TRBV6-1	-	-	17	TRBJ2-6	TGTGCCAGCAGTGACGTGCTAGCACAAGCTGGGGCCAACGTCCTGACTTTC	CASSDVLAQAGANVLTF
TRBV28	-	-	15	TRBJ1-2	TGTGCCAGCAGTTTATGGGGGGGGCGGATCTATGGCTACACCTTC	CASSLWGGRIYGYTF
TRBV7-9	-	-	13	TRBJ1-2	TGTGCCAGCAGCTTAGCGGACAGCTATGGCTACACCTTC	CASSLADSYGYTF
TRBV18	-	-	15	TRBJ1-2	TGTGCCAGCTCACCTCTTCGGGGGAGAAACTATGGCTACACCTTC	CASSPLRGRNYGYTF
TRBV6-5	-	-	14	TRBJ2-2	TGTGCCAGCAGTTACCCCGGCGGCGCCGGGGAGCTGTTTTTT	CASSYPGGAGELFF
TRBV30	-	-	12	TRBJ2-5	TGTGCCTGGGGGCCGGGACTGGAGACCCAGTACTTC	CAWGPGLETQYF
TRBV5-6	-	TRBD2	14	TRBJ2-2	TGTGCCACGTCCGGGGCGGGAGGATCTGGGGAGCTGTTTTTT	CATSGAGGSGELFF
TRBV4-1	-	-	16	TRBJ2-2	TGCGCCAGCAGCCAAGGGGCACTTCAGGGCACCGGGGAGCTGTTTTTT	CASSQGALQGTGELFF